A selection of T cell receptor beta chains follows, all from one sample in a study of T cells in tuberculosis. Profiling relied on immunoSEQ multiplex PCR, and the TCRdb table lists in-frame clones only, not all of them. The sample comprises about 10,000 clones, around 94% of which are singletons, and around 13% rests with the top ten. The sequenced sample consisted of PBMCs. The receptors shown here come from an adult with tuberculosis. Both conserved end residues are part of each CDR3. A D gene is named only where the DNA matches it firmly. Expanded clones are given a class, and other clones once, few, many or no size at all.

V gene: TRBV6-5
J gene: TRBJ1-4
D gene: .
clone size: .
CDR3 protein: CASTRGPNEKLFF
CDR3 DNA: TGTGCCAGCACCAGGGGACCTAATGAAAAACTGTTTTTT

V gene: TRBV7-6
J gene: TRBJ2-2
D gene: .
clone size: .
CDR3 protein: CASSLGTSQNTGELFF
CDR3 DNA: TGTGCCAGCAGCTTGGGGACATCACAGAACACCGGGGAGCTGTTTTTT

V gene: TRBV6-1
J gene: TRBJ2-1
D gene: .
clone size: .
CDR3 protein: CASSEEMRGINEQFF
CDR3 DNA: TGTGCCAGCAGTGAAGAGATGAGAGGGATCAATGAGCAGTTCTTC

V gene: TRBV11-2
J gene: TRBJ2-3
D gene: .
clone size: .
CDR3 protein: CASSLNRDTDTQYF
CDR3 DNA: TGTGCCAGCAGCTTAAACAGAGACACAGATACGCAGTATTTT

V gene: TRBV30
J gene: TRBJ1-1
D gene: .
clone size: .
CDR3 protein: CAMNTEAFF
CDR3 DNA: TGTGCTATGAACACTGAAGCTTTCTTT

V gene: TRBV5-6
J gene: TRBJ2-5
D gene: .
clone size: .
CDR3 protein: CASSLFLWGRGETQYF
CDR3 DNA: TGTGCCAGCAGCTTGTTTTTGTGGGGGCGAGGGGAGACCCAGTACTTC

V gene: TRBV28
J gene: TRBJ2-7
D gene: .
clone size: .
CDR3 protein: CASSLPGATYEQYF
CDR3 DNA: TGTGCCAGCAGTTTGCCAGGGGCAACCTACGAGCAGTACTTC

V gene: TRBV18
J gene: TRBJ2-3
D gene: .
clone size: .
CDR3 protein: CASSGGNTDTQYF
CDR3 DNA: TGTGCCAGCTCAGGCGGAAACACAGATACGCAGTATTTT

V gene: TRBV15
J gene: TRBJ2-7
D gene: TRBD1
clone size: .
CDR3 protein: CATSRENPTGAYEQYF
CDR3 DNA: TGTGCCACCAGCAGGGAAAACCCGACAGGGGCCTACGAGCAGTACTTC

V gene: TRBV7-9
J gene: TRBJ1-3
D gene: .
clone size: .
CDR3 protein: CASSLGPSSGNTIYF
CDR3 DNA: TGTGCCAGCAGCTTAGGTCCCAGCTCTGGAAACACCATATATTTT

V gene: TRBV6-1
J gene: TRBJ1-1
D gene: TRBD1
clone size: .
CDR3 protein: CASWEGGGTEAFF
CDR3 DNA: TGTGCCAGCTGGGAAGGGGGCGGTACTGAAGCTTTCTTT

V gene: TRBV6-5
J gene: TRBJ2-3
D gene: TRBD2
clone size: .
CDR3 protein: CASSYLTSGADTQYF
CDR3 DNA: TGTGCCAGCAGTTACTTGACTAGCGGGGCAGATACGCAGTATTTT

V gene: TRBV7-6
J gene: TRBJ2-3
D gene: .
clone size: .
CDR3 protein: CASSPTGSTDTQYF
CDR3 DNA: TGTGCCAGCAGCCCGACAGGTAGTACAGATACGCAGTATTTT

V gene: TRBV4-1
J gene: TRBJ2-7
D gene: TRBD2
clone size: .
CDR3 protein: CASSSVAGASYEQYF
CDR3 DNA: TGCGCCAGCAGCTCTGTAGCGGGAGCTAGCTACGAGCAGTACTTC

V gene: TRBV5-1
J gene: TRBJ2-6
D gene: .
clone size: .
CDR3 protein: CASSLIGLRQLRSGANVLTF
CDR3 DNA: TGCGCCAGCAGCTTGATAGGCTTGCGACAGTTACGCTCTGGGGCCAACGTCCTGACTTTC

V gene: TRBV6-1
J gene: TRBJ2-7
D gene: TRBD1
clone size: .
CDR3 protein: CASSLQGQSYEQYF
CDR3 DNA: TGTGCCAGTTCATTACAGGGGCAATCCTACGAGCAGTACTTC

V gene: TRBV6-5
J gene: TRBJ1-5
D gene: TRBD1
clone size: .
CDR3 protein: CASSAGQGWNQPQHF
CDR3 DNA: TGTGCCAGCAGTGCAGGACAGGGGTGGAATCAGCCCCAGCATTTT

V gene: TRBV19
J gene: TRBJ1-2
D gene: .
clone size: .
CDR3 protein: CASTSFSFYGYTF
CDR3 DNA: TGTGCCAGTACCTCTTTTTCCTTCTATGGCTACACCTTC

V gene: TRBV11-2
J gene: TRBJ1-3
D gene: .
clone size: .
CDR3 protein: CASSPGSSGNTIYF
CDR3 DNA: TGTGCCAGCAGCCCAGGATCGTCGGGAAACACCATATATTTT

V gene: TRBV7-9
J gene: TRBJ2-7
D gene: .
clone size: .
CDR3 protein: CASSLEPLREQYF
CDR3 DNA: TGTGCCAGCAGCTTAGAACCCCTGAGGGAGCAGTACTTC

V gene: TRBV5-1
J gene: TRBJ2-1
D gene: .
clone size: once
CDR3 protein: CASIATPGTYNEQFF
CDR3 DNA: TGCGCCAGCATAGCGACTCCGGGGACCTACAATGAGCAGTTCTTC

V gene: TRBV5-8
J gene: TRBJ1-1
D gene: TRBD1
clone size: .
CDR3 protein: CASSSLFGTGNTEAFF
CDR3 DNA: TGTGCCAGCAGCTCACTTTTTGGGACAGGGAACACTGAAGCTTTCTTT

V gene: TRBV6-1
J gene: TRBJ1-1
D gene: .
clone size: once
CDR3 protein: CASSEWVGEMNTEAFF
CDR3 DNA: TGTGCCAGCAGTGAGTGGGTTGGAGAGATGAACACTGAAGCTTTCTTT

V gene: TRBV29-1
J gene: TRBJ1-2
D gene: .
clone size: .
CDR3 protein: CSVQGSPKNYGYTF
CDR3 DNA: TGCAGCGTCCAGGGGTCACCCAAAAACTATGGCTACACCTTC

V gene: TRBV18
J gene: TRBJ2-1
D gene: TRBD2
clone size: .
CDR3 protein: CASSPGTSSYNEQFF
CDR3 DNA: TGTGCCAGCTCACCCGGGACTAGTTCCTACAATGAGCAGTTCTTC

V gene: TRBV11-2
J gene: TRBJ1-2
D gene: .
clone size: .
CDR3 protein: CASSPILREQDGYTF
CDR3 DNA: TGTGCCAGCAGCCCAATCCTCCGAGAACAGGATGGCTACACCTTC

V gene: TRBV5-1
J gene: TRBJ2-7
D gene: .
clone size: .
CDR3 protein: CASSLLERGSHEQYF
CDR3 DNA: TGCGCCAGCAGCTTGTTGGAGAGAGGGAGCCACGAGCAGTACTTC

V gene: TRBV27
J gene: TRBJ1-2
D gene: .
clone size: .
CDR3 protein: CASSLSVGDSPPDGYTF
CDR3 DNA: TGTGCCAGCAGTTTATCGGTAGGGGACTCACCGCCGGATGGCTACACCTTC

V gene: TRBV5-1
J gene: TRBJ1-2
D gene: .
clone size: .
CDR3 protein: CASSLEWGHYGYTF
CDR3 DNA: TGCGCCAGCAGCTTGGAATGGGGGCACTATGGCTACACCTTC

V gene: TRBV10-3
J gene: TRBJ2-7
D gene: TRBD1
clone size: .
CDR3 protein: CAISESGTGAYEQYF
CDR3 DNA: TGTGCCATCAGTGAGTCGGGGACAGGCGCCTACGAGCAGTACTTC

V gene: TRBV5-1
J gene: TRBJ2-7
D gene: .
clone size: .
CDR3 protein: CASSPPGGKTYEQYF
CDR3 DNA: TGCGCCAGCAGCCCACCGGGGGGCAAGACCTACGAGCAGTACTTC

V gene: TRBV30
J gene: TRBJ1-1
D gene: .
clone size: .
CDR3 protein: CAWKRSANTEAFF
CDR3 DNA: TGTGCCTGGAAGAGGAGCGCTAACACTGAAGCTTTCTTT

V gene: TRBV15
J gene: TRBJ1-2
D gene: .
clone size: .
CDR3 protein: CATSSGGGVYYGYTF
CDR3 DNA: TGTGCCACCAGCTCGGGAGGAGGGGTCTACTATGGCTACACCTTC

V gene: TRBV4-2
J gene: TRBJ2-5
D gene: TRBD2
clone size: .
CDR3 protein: CASSLAGGYQETQYF
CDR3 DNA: TGTGCCAGCAGCCTAGCGGGGGGGTACCAAGAGACCCAGTACTTC

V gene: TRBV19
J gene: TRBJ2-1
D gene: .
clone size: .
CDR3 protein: CASSIRFLANQYNEQFF
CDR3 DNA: TGTGCCAGTAGTATCCGGTTCCTAGCGAACCAATACAATGAGCAGTTCTTC

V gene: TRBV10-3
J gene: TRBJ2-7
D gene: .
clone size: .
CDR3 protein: CAITSTEGLYEQYF
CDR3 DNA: TGTGCCATCACCTCCACCGAGGGCCTCTACGAGCAGTACTTC

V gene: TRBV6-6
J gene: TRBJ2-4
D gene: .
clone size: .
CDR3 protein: CASSYSTDRRNIQYF
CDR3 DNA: TGTGCCAGCAGTTACTCGACAGATCGTCGAAACATTCAGTACTTC

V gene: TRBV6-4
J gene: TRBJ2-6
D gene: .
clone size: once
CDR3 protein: CASSETDSSGANVLTF
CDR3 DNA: TGTGCCAGCAGTGAAACGGACAGCTCTGGGGCCAACGTCCTGACTTTC

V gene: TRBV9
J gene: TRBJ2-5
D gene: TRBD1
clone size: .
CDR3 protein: CASSLNRGQEIQYF
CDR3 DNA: TGTGCCAGCAGCCTTAACAGGGGACAAGAGATCCAGTACTTC